These 18 T cell receptor beta chains were sequenced from one sample in a study of blood T cell repertoires in COVID-19. Clones were read by immunoSEQ multiplex PCR, and TCRdb kept only the in-frame ones, dropping some. This sample has hundreds of thousands of clones; 86% occur once, and the top ten carry approximately 2.1%. Material: PBMCs or T cells enriched from blood (not recorded which). The source is a woman between 50 and 59 years old who had recovered from COVID-19.

This chain links TRBV5-4 with TRBJ2-3; TRBD2 might be the D (5 bases). With 7 bases removed from V and 2 bases from J, the gap between germline ends came to 17 bases. This CDR3 has 15 amino acids. Germline V CDR1 and CDR2: SGHNT, YYREEE (reference sequence). The CDR3 sequence: CASFRGSEHTDTQYF. The CDR3 DNA reads as TGTGCCAGCTTCCGGGGTAGCGAGCACACAGATACGCAGTATTTT.

J is TRBJ2-5 and V is TRBV18, with D maybe TRBD2 (5 bases). The CDR3 consists of 14 residues. The V end lost 1 base, the J end lost 4 bases, and 10 bases lay between the germline ends. In germline, CDR1 is KGHSH, CDR2 LQKENI. CDR3 sequence: CASSPLEGGETQYF. The CDR3 DNA is TGTGCCAGCTCACCACTTGAGGGTGGAGAGACCCAGTACTTC.

The gene calls are TRBV11-2 and TRBJ2-7; D is uncertain. The length of the CDR3 is 17 residues. Germline V CDR1 and CDR2: SGHAT, FQNNGV. Deletions cut 2 bases from V and 5 bases from J, with 22 bases between. The CDR3 sequence: CASSLSILSGPGNEQYF. The CDR3 DNA reads TGTGCCAGCAGCTTATCGATCTTGTCAGGCCCAGGCAACGAGCAGTACTTC.

The chain is built from TRBV11-2 and TRBJ2-7, with 10 bases identical to TRBD1. J was trimmed by 2 bases and V by 1 base; bases with no gene match: 5. Germline lookup yields CDR1 SGHAT and CDR2 FQNNGV. The CDR3 extends over 16 amino acids. Written as DNA, the CDR3 is TGTGCCAGCAGCTTAGGCCGACAGGGGGCCCCCTACGAGCAGTACTTC. It yields the protein CASSLGRQGAPYEQYF.

This chain uses TRBV19 with TRBJ2-1; a weak D match, TRBD2 (6 bases). Germline loops: CDR1 LNHDA, CDR2 SQIVND (reference sequence). The V end lost 2 bases, the J end lost 2 bases, and 10 bases lay between the germline ends. This CDR3 contains 15 residues. The CDR3 nucleotides are TGTGCCAGTAGTATAAACGGGAGAGCCTACAATGAGCAGTTCTTC. It codes for CASSINGRAYNEQFF.

The V and J genes are TRBV19 and TRBJ2-1; TRBD2 is a possible D gene (5 bases). CDR1 and CDR2 (germline): LNHDA, SQIVND (reference sequence). V was trimmed by 8 bases and J by 3 bases, leaving 14 bases between them. The CDR3 totals 14 residues. The CDR3 loop is CASETRVSYNEQFF. CDR3 in DNA: TGTGCCAGTGAGACGAGGGTTAGCTACAATGAGCAGTTCTTC.

This clone showed up just a few times. The CDR3 nucleotides are TGTGCCAGCAGTTACGGGTTACCGGAGGGTTCACCCCTCCACTTT. It codes for CASSYGLPEGSPLHF. The V call is TRBV6-5, the J call TRBJ1-6; D not resolved. The CDR3 is made up of 15 amino acids. Per germline, CDR1 MNHEY and CDR2 SVGAGI. Trimming pared 2 bases from V and 9 bases from J, leaving 14 bases between.

The chain is built from TRBV11-2 and TRBJ1-1; tentative D call: TRBD1 (5 bases). V lost 1 base and J lost 8, with 17 bases in between. Germline values: CDR1 SGHAT, CDR2 FQNNGV. This CDR3 region has 15 residues. The CDR3 bases are TGTGCCAGCAGCTTAGTTTTCAGTAACAGGCGAGAAGCTTTCTTT. Translation gives CASSLVFSNRREAFF.

The CDR3 protein is CSVEAGAGTEAFF. CDR3 bases: TGCAGCGTTGAAGCGGGCGCGGGGACTGAAGCTTTCTTT. The rearrangement joins TRBV29-1 to TRBJ1-1; no firm D call. Trimming shortened V by 1 base and J by 5 bases, and 11 bases separated the two germline ends. The CDR3 is 13 amino acids. CDR1 is SQVTM, CDR2 ANQGSEA, per germline.

The chain has TRBV3-1 (or the pseudogene TRBV3-2) and TRBJ1-4, with a possible D match to TRBD1 (5 bases). Germline V gene sequence: CDR1 LGHDT, CDR2 YNNKEL (reference sequence). The V end lost 0 bases, the J end lost 10 bases, and 18 bases lay between the germline ends. This CDR3 comprises 16 residues. The CDR3 is CASSQDGDSSVSKLFF. The CDR3 DNA sequence: TGTGCCAGCAGCCAAGATGGAGACAGTAGTGTGTCAAAACTGTTTTTT.

J is TRBJ1-5 and V is TRBV28; a possible D gene is TRBD1 (6 bases). Germline V gene lookup returns CDR1 MDHEN and CDR2 SYDVKM. This CDR3 has 16 amino acids. V was trimmed by 3 bases and J by 5 bases, leaving 17 bases between them. CDR3 sequence reads: CASSFRQDSHHQPQHF. CDR3 DNA sequence: TGTGCCAGCAGTTTCCGACAGGACAGCCACCATCAGCCCCAGCATTTT.

The V call is TRBV7-2, the J call TRBJ1-5; possible D gene TRBD1, 5 bases. Germline lookup yields CDR1 SGHTA and CDR2 FQGNSA. CDR3 length equals 16 residues. The V end lost 1 base, the J end lost 2 bases, and 12 bases lay between the germline ends. CDR3 sequence (DNA): TGTGCCAGCAGCTTAGTGGGGCAGGGTGGCAATCAGCCCCAGCATTTT. Translated: CASSLVGQGGNQPQHF.

This clone was observed once. This chain connects TRBV27 to TRBJ2-7, with D possibly TRBD2 on 6 matching bases. This CDR3 comprises 15 residues. V was pared by 3 bases and J by 0 bases, with 12 bases between. The germline gives CDR1 MNHEY, CDR2 SMNVEV (reference sequence). CDR3: CASSFGTLSSYEQYF. CDR3 DNA sequence: TGTGCCAGCAGTTTTGGGACTCTCAGCTCCTACGAGCAGTACTTC.

This clone was observed once. J is TRBJ1-1 and V is TRBV7-3; D is ambiguous. V shed 5 bases and J shed 3 bases, with 10 bases lying between them. The germline CDR1 and CDR2 sequences are SGHTA and FQGTGA. This CDR3 is 13 amino acids long. CDR3 coding DNA: TGTGCCAGCAGCGCTAACCGATACACTGAAGCTTTCTTT. Its translation is CASSANRYTEAFF. Full variable domain (missing parts from reference TRBV7-3 and TRBJ1-1): GAGVSQTPSNKVTEKGKYVELRCDPISGHTALYWYRQSLGQGPEFLIYFQGTGAADDSGLPNDRFFAVRPEGSVSTLKIQRTERGDSAVYLCASSANRYTEAFFGQGTRLTVV.

This clone was seen only a few times. The chain links TRBV9 to TRBJ2-3; D uncertain. V lost 2 bases to trimming and J lost 2 bases, with 9 bases between them. Germline CDR1 is SGDLS and CDR2 is YYNGEE. This CDR3 spans 14 amino acids. CDR3 in DNA: TGTGCCAGCAGCGTTAAGCGTCTCACAGATACGCAGTATTTT. Protein: CASSVKRLTDTQYF.

The V call is TRBV7-8, the J call TRBJ1-3; D uncertain. This CDR3 contains 16 residues. Germline V CDR1 and CDR2: SGHVS, FQNEAQ. V lost 4 bases and J lost 1, with 14 bases in between. The CDR3 DNA reads as TGTGCCAGCAGCTCGCTTAGCGTTGGGTCTGGAAACACCATATATTTT. Its protein product is CASSSLSVGSGNTIYF.

DNA of the CDR3: TGTGCCAGCAGCTTCCGGGACAGATTCTTTGACTTAACCTACGAGCAGTACTTC. It specifies CASSFRDRFFDLTYEQYF. The chain joins TRBV11-2 to TRBJ2-7; 7 nucleotides align to TRBD1. The V gene end was trimmed by 3 bases and the J gene end by 2 bases; junction bases not matched to a gene: 16. The CDR3 is 18 amino acids. CDR1 and CDR2 (germline): SGHAT, FQNNGV.

This chain uses TRBV9 with TRBJ1-1, with TRBD1 matching 9 bases. Unmatched junction bases numbered 8, after V lost 4 bases and J lost 10 bases. CDR1 is SGDLS and CDR2 is YYNGEE in the germline V gene. The CDR3 has 13 residues. The CDR3: CASSPRTGVVAFF. Here the CDR3 DNA reads TGTGCCAGCAGCCCCCGGACAGGGGTTGTAGCTTTCTTT.